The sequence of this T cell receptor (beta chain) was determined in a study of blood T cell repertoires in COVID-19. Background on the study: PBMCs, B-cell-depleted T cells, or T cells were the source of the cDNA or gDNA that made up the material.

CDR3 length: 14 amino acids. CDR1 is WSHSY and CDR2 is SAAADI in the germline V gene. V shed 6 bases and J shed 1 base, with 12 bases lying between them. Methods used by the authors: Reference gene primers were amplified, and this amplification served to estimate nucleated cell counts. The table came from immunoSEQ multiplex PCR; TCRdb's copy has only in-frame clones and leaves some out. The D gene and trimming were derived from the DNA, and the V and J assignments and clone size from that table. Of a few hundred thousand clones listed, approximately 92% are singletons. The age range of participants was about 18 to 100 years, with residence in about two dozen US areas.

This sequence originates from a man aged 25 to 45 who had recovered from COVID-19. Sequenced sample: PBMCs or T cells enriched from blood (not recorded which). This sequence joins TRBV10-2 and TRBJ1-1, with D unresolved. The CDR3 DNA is TGCGCCAGCAGCGGGGTAGAGGGGAACACTGAAGCTTTCTTT. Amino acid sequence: CASSGVEGNTEAFF.